This TCR beta chain was observed in a study of blood T cell repertoires in COVID-19. Turning to the study itself: COVID-19 samples collected from the United States, Italy and Spain covered acute and convalescent phases. PBMCs, B-cell-depleted T cells, or T cells were the source of the cDNA or gDNA that made up the material.

CDR1 is SQVTM, CDR2 ANQGSEA, per germline. The CDR3 is made up of 13 amino acids. J lost 6 bases, V lost 5 bases, and 5 bases had no gene match. Data came from immunoSEQ multiplex PCR; TCRdb stores just in-frame clones and leaves some out. The profile shows about 120,000 clones, 70% to 80% of them singletons. This receptor was identified in a man between 35 and 55 years old with active or convalescent COVID-19. The chain uses TRBV29-1 and TRBJ1-5; 9 bases align to TRBD1. Sequenced: peripheral blood. CDR3 nucleotides: TGCAGCGTTCGGACAGGGGTGGCTCAGCCCCAGCATTTT. This gives the protein CSVRTGVAQPQHF.